A selection of T cell receptor beta chains follows, all from one sample in a study of blood T cell repertoires in COVID-19. Repertoires were generated with immunoSEQ multiplex PCR, while TCRdb's copy carries only in-frame clones and drops some. The sample shows approximately 200,000 clones, 75% to 90% of them seen only once. The sample was PBMCs or T cells enriched from blood (not recorded which). The source is a man aged 35-49 years who had recovered from COVID-19. Both conserved end residues are part of each CDR3. The D gene is left open where the match is weak. Not all rows give a size; the values are once, few, many and, for expanded clones, a class.

CDR3nt: TGTGCCAGCAGCCACCTAAAGGAGCAGTACTTC; CDR3aa: CASSHLKEQYF; d_gene: -; v_gene: TRBV11-3; j_gene: TRBJ2-7; abundance: few
CDR3nt: TGTGCCAGTAGTATAAACAGGGACTATGGCTACACCTTC; CDR3aa: CASSINRDYGYTF; d_gene: -; v_gene: TRBV19; j_gene: TRBJ1-2; abundance: -
CDR3nt: TGTGCCAGCAGTGAACGACGGACAGTCGAGACCCAGTACTTC; CDR3aa: CASSERRTVETQYF; d_gene: -; v_gene: TRBV25-1; j_gene: TRBJ2-5; abundance: -
CDR3nt: TGCGCCAGCAGCTTGGAGCTCAACAATGAGCAGTTCTTC; CDR3aa: CASSLELNNEQFF; d_gene: -; v_gene: TRBV5-1; j_gene: TRBJ2-1; abundance: -
CDR3nt: TGTGCCAGCAGCGTTACTGGACAGGGACTGAACACTGAAGCTTTCTTT; CDR3aa: CASSVTGQGLNTEAFF; d_gene: TRBD1; v_gene: TRBV9; j_gene: TRBJ1-1; abundance: -
CDR3nt: TGTGCCAGCAGTTTGGTACAGGGGAAACCTGGAAACACCATATATTTT; CDR3aa: CASSLVQGKPGNTIYF; d_gene: TRBD1; v_gene: TRBV28; j_gene: TRBJ1-3; abundance: few
CDR3nt: TGTGCCAGCAGTCGAACTTACATAGCGGGAGCAGGGGATACGCAGTATTTT; CDR3aa: CASSRTYIAGAGDTQYF; d_gene: TRBD2; v_gene: TRBV28; j_gene: TRBJ2-3; abundance: -
CDR3nt: TGTGCCAGCAGCACCAGAGCGGGAGAGCACGAGCAGTACTTC; CDR3aa: CASSTRAGEHEQYF; d_gene: TRBD2; v_gene: TRBV7-2; j_gene: TRBJ2-7; abundance: -
CDR3nt: TGTGCCAGCAGGGTAGTCAGCGGCATTCAGTACTTC; CDR3aa: CASRVVSGIQYF; d_gene: -; v_gene: TRBV2; j_gene: TRBJ2-4; abundance: -
CDR3nt: TGTGCCAGCAGCTTAGCTTCTAGCGGGGGTGAGCAGTTCTTC; CDR3aa: CASSLASSGGEQFF; d_gene: TRBD2; v_gene: TRBV11-3; j_gene: TRBJ2-1; abundance: -
CDR3nt: TGTGCCAGCAGCCCGTGGGTGGGGGCGGACGAGCAGTACTTC; CDR3aa: CASSPWVGADEQYF; d_gene: -; v_gene: TRBV7-3; j_gene: TRBJ2-7; abundance: once
CDR3nt: TGTGCCAGCAGCCGCGGGACGAACTACGAGCAGTACTTC; CDR3aa: CASSRGTNYEQYF; d_gene: -; v_gene: TRBV3-1/TRBV3-2; j_gene: TRBJ2-7; abundance: few
CDR3nt: TGTGCCAGCAGTTCCTCAGTTGGAAACACCATATATTTT; CDR3aa: CASSSSVGNTIYF; d_gene: -; v_gene: TRBV27; j_gene: TRBJ1-3; abundance: -
CDR3nt: TGTGCCAGCAGTGACGAACTAGAGCAGTTCTTC; CDR3aa: CASSDELEQFF; d_gene: -; v_gene: TRBV6-1; j_gene: TRBJ2-1; abundance: -
CDR3nt: TGCGCCAGCAGCTTGGGGTCAGGGGGCTCCTACGAGCAGTACTTC; CDR3aa: CASSLGSGGSYEQYF; d_gene: TRBD1; v_gene: TRBV5-1; j_gene: TRBJ2-7; abundance: -
CDR3nt: TGTGCCAGCAGCTTAGTAGCAGGGGCGGATCAGCCCCAGCATTTT; CDR3aa: CASSLVAGADQPQHF; d_gene: -; v_gene: TRBV11-2; j_gene: TRBJ1-5; abundance: -
CDR3nt: TGTGCCTGGAGTGTCGGGGGGACCTACGAGCAGTACTTC; CDR3aa: CAWSVGGTYEQYF; d_gene: TRBD2; v_gene: TRBV30; j_gene: TRBJ2-7; abundance: -
CDR3nt: TGTGCCAGCAGCTGGGGGACAGATCCCTACAATGAGCAGTTCTTC; CDR3aa: CASSWGTDPYNEQFF; d_gene: TRBD1; v_gene: TRBV5-6; j_gene: TRBJ2-1; abundance: -
CDR3nt: TGTGCCAGCAGCCCGTTGGGGCAGGCCTACAATGAGCAGTTCTTC; CDR3aa: CASSPLGQAYNEQFF; d_gene: -; v_gene: TRBV16; j_gene: TRBJ2-1; abundance: few
CDR3nt: TGTGCCAGCAGCTTGTGGACAGGGGTTACCGGGGAGCTGTTTTTT; CDR3aa: CASSLWTGVTGELFF; d_gene: TRBD1; v_gene: TRBV5-6; j_gene: TRBJ2-2; abundance: -